This T cell receptor beta chain was captured by sequencing in a study of shared clonotypes between healthy human individuals. Study observations and caveats: Non-shared clonotypes were found to have lower generation probabilities than the clonotypes that were shared by all four of the sorted-subset donors. Enrolling few donors narrowed the genetic and exposure-history diversity that was represented.

About this clone itself: Its target is unknown.

A deep-level run was used for the assay. Sequenced by immunoSEQ multiplex PCR; TCRdb stores in-frame clones only, minus some. The profile shows 850,000 to 1,100,000 clones, approximately 80% of them singletons. This CDR3 region has 14 residues. Germline V CDR1 and CDR2: SGDLS, YYNGEE. V was cut by 1 base and J by 5 bases, with 10 bases left in between. Sample: memory CD4+ T cells from PBMCs. The subset was: CD45RA-negative fraction. The chain uses TRBV9 and TRBJ2-1; D not resolved. This sequence originates from a young man in good health. Some clones in this sample may be carry-over from other donors' samples. The chain's CDR3 is CASSVFSADNEQFF. CDR3 DNA sequence: TGTGCCAGCAGCGTATTCTCGGCAGACAATGAGCAGTTCTTC.